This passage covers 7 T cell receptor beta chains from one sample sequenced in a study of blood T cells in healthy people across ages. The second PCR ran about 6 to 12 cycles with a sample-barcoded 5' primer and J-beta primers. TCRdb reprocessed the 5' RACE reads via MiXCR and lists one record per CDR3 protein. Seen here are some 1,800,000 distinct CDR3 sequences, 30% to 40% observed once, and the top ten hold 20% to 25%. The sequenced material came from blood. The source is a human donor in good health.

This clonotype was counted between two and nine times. This CDR3 is CASSSRDKLNSPLHF. CDR3 nucleotide sequence: TGTGCCAGCAGCTCCCGGGACAAGCTAAATTCACCCCTCCACTTT. This chain links TRBV7-9 with TRBJ1-6; D may be TRBD1 (6 bases). V gave up 4 bases and J gave up 7 bases, with 14 bases separating them. Germline V gene data show CDR1 as SEHNR and CDR2 as FQNEAQ (reference sequence). This CDR3 is built from 15 residues.

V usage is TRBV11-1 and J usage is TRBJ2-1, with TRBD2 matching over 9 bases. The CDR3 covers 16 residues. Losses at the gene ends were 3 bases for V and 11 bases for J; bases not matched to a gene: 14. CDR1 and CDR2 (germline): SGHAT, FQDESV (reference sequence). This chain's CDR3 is CASSFQGGGAGVKQFF. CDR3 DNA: TGTGCCAGCAGCTTCCAGGGCGGGGGGGCCGGTGTAAAGCAGTTCTTC.

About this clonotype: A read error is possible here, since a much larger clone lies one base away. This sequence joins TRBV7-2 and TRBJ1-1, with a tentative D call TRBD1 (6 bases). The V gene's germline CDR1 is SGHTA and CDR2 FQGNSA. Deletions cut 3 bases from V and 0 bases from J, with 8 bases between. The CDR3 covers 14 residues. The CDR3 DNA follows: TGTGCCAGCAGCTTCGGGACAATGAACACTGAAGCTTTCTTT. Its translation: CASSFGTMNTEAFF.

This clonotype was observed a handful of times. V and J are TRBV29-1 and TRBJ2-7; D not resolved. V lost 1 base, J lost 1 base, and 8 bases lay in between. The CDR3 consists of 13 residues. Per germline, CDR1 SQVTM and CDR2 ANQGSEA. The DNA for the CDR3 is TGCAGCGTTGAAGCCGACACTTCCTACGAGCAGTACTTC. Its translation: CSVEADTSYEQYF.

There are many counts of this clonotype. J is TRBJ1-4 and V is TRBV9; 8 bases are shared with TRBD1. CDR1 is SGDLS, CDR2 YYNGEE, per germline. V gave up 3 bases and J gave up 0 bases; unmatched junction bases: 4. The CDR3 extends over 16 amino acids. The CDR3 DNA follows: TGTGCCAGCAGCGAAGGACAGGGATCAACTAATGAAAAACTGTTTTTT. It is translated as CASSEGQGSTNEKLFF.

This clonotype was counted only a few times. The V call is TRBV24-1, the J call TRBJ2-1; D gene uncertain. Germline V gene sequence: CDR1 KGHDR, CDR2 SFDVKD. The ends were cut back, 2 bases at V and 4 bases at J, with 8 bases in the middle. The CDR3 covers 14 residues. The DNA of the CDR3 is TGTGCCACCAGTGATTACAGAGAGTACAATGAGCAGTTCTTC. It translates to CATSDYREYNEQFF.

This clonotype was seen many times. CDR3 sequence reads: CSVVAGGPFADTQYF. Written as DNA, the CDR3 is TGCAGCGTAGTAGCGGGGGGACCCTTCGCAGATACGCAGTATTTT. The chain links TRBV29-1 to TRBJ2-3; the match to TRBD2 covers 10 bases. Germline lookup yields CDR1 SQVTM and CDR2 ANQGSEA. This CDR3 has 15 residues. V was pared by 6 bases and J by 4 bases, with 10 bases of the junction left unmatched.